The 9 T cell receptor beta chains in this list originate from one sample, sequenced in a study of blood T cells in healthy people across ages. A second PCR, run for roughly 7 to 12 cycles, used a sample-barcoded 5' primer plus a J-beta primer mix. Each CDR3 protein gets one entry after TCRdb re-called the 5' RACE reads with MiXCR. Among hundreds of thousands of distinct CDR3 sequences, 52% were seen once, and the ten largest hold approximately 13%. Source material: blood. The receptors come from an elderly woman in good health.

This clonotype was seen a single time. The gene calls are TRBV20-1 and TRBJ2-5; either TRBD1 or TRBD2 may fit D (5 bases each). The germline V gene has CDR1 DFQATT and CDR2 SNEGSKA (reference sequence). The CDR3 length is 15 residues. V lost 0 bases, J lost 0 bases, and 11 bases lay in between. In DNA form, the CDR3 reads TGCAGTGCTAGAGATCGGGGCAGGTACCAAGAGACCCAGTACTTC. Protein sequence: CSARDRGRYQETQYF.

The genes are TRBV24-1 and TRBJ2-1, with 7 bases aligning to TRBD1. V lost 0 bases to trimming and J lost 5 bases; unmatched junction nucleotides: 6. Per the germline V gene, CDR1 is KGHDR and CDR2 is SFDVKD. CDR3 length equals 16 residues. This CDR3 is CATSDLHHRGNNEQFF. In DNA, the CDR3 is TGTGCCACCAGTGATTTGCATCACAGGGGCAACAATGAGCAGTTCTTC.

The CDR3 protein is CSAEANTGELFF. The CDR3 DNA reads TGCAGCGCGGAGGCGAACACCGGGGAGCTGTTTTTT. The V gene is TRBV29-1, the J gene TRBJ2-2, with D tentatively TRBD2 (5 bases). The V end lost 7 bases, the J end lost 0 bases, and 6 bases lay between the germline ends. Germline V gene data show CDR1 as SQVTM and CDR2 as ANQGSEA. This CDR3 comprises 12 residues.

In the case of this clonotype: Its ends do not fully match the called genes, so a read error is possible. V gene TRBV15 combines with J gene TRBJ1-1; D remains ambiguous. Germline values: CDR1 LNHNV, CDR2 YYDKDF (reference sequence). The CDR3 consists of 16 residues. CDR3 region: CATGRDLGSRNTEAFF. The CDR3, as DNA: TGTGCCACCGGCAGAGATCTGGGCTCCCGCAACACTGAAGCTTTCTTT. The full variable domain, in which reference TRBV15 and TRBJ1-1 provide the parts outside the CDR3, is DAMVIQNPRYQVTQFGKPVTLSCSQTLNHNVMYWYQQKSSQAPKLLFHYYDKDFNNEADTPDNFQSRRPNTSFCFLDIRSPGLGDTAMYLCATGRDLGSRNTEAFFGQGTRLTVV.

The chain is built from TRBV4-2 and TRBJ2-7; no firm D call. Germline V gene sequence: CDR1 LGHNA, CDR2 YNFKEQ. The V end lost 3 bases, the J end lost 4 bases, and 4 bases lay between the germline ends. This CDR3 region has 11 residues. The CDR3 here is CASSHPYEQYF. The CDR3 DNA is TGTGCCAGCAGCCATCCATACGAGCAGTACTTC.

This clonotype has a handful of counts. V is TRBV20-1 and J is TRBJ1-4; 11 bases map to TRBD1. CDR1 DFQATT and CDR2 SNEGSKA come from the germline V gene (reference sequence). The V gene end was trimmed by 6 bases and the J gene end by 8 bases; junction bases not matched to a gene: 5. The CDR3 is made up of 13 amino acids. CDR3 nucleotide sequence: TGCAGTGCGAACCGGGACAGGGGGGAAAAACTGTTTTTT. Its protein product is CSANRDRGEKLFF.

This clonotype was detected a few times. The rearrangement joins TRBV4-2 to TRBJ2-5; D gene uncertain. Gene TRBJ2-7 matches the end of the DNA better, so the J call may be wrong. CDR3 length: 13 residues. Germline-derived CDR1 and CDR2 are LGHNA and YNFKEQ. This CDR3 is CASSQDRSHEQYF. DNA of the CDR3: TGTGCCAGCAGCCAAGATAGGAGCCACGAGCAGTACTTC.

The chain combines TRBV6-1 with TRBJ2-3; TRBD1 matches at 11 bases. Germline CDR1 and CDR2: MNHNS and SASEGT. This CDR3 region has 15 residues. Germline trimming cut 6 bases from V and 2 bases from J; bases unmatched to any gene: 4. This chain's CDR3 is CASRDRGRTTDTQYF. The CDR3 DNA reads as TGTGCCAGCAGGGACAGGGGGCGAACCACAGATACGCAGTATTTT.

This clonotype has just a few counts. This chain links TRBV20-1 with TRBJ1-1, with 7 bases that match TRBD1. Trimming cost V 6 bases and J 4 bases; bases outside gene matches: 8. CDR1 is DFQATT, CDR2 SNEGSKA, per germline (reference sequence). The CDR3 has 13 residues. CDR3 in amino acids: CSARGQGITEAFF. The CDR3 DNA follows: TGCAGTGCAAGGGGGCAGGGCATCACTGAAGCTTTCTTT.